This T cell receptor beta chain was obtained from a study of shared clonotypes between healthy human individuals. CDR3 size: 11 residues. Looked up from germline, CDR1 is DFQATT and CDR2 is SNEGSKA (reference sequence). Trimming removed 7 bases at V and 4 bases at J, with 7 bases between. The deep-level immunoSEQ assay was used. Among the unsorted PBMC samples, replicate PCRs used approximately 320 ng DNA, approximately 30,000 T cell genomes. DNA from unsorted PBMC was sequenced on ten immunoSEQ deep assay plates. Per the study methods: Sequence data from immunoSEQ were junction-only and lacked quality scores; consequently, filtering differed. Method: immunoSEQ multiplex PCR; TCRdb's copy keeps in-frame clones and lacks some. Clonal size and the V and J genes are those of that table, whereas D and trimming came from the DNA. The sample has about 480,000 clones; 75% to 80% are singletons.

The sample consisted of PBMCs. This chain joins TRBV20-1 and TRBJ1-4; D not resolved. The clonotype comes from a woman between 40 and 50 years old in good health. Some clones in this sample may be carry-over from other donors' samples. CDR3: CSGPVNEKLFF. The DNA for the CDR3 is TGCAGTGGCCCTGTTAATGAAAAACTGTTTTTT.